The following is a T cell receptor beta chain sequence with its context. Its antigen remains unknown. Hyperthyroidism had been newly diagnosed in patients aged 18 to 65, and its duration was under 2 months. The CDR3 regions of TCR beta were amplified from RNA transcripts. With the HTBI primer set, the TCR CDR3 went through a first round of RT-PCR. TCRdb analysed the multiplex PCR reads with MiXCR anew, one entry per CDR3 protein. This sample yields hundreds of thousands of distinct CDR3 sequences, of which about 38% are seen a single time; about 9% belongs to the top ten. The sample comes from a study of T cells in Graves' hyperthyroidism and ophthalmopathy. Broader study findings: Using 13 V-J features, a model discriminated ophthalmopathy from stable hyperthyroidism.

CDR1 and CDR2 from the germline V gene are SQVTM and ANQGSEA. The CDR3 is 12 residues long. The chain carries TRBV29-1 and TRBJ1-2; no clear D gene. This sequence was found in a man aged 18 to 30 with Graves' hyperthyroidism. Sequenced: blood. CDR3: CSYDTANYGYTF. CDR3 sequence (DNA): TGCAGTTACGACACAGCTAACTATGGCTACACCTTC.